This TCR beta chain emerged from a study of T-cell reconstitution after alpha-beta-depleted transplantation in children. A library of TCRbeta sequences, prepared with unique molecular identifiers, was generated. Each CDR3 protein gets one entry after TCRdb re-called the PCR reads with MiXCR. The sample has approximately 150,000 distinct CDR3 sequences; around 8.5% are singletons. This clonotype was counted at least ten times. Per the germline V gene, CDR1 is DFQATT and CDR2 is SNEGSKA (reference sequence). This CDR3 is built from 13 residues. Trimming pared 3 bases from V and 0 bases from J, leaving 9 bases between.

The sample here was PBMCs, mostly from graft donor cells, taken 180 days after TCRalphabeta/CD19-depleted stem cell transplant. This clonotype was obtained from a female patient aged 2 to 10 who had a stem cell transplant for congenital amegakaryocytic thrombocytopenia, so the T cells may come from the graft donor. The J gene is TRBJ2-7, the V gene TRBV20-1; possible D gene TRBD1, 6 bases. CDR3 sequence (DNA): TGCAGTGCTAGCCGGGACATCTCCTACGAGCAGTACTTC. It codes for CSASRDISYEQYF.